The 23 T cell receptor beta chains in this list originate from one sample, sequenced in a study of OX40 agonist ivuxolimab in advanced cancers. Method: immunoSEQ multiplex PCR; TCRdb's copy keeps in-frame clones and lacks some. The sample holds roughly 25,000 clones, 75% to 85% seen once. The sequences come from CD4+ or CD8+ T cells sorted from blood, collected in a trial of the OX40 agonist ivuxolimab. The receptors stem from an adult with an advanced solid tumor such as melanoma, head and neck, liver or kidney cancer.

The V gene is TRBV7-2, the J gene TRBJ1-5, with a possible D match to TRBD1 (6 bases). CDR1 is SGHTA and CDR2 is FQGNSA in the germline V gene. Trimming removed 6 bases from V and 8 bases from J, with 14 bases in between. CDR3 length: 13 residues. The DNA for the CDR3 is TGTGCCAGCAGGGAGGACAGTTCAAAGCCCCAGCATTTT. This gives the protein CASREDSSKPQHF. The variable domain in full, completed from reference TRBV7-2 and TRBJ1-5, reads GAGVSQSPSNKVTEKGKDVELRCDPISGHTALYWYRQSLGQGLEFLIYFQGNSAPDKSGLPSDRFSAERTGGSVSTLTIQRTQQEDSAVYLCASREDSSKPQHFGDGTRLSIL.

This clone has a single count. The chain employs TRBV7-2 and TRBJ2-5; possibly TRBD1 for D (5 bases). This CDR3 is built from 14 residues. The V gene lost 1 base and the J gene lost 5 bases, with 11 bases spanning the gap. Germline assignment: CDR1 SGHTA and CDR2 FQGNSA. The CDR3 nucleotides read TGTGCCAGCAGCTTAGTCCAGGGAATGGAGACCCAGTACTTC. Translating it yields CASSLVQGMETQYF.

V and J are TRBV27 and TRBJ1-6; possible D gene TRBD1, 6 bases. With 5 bases removed from V and 6 bases from J, the gap between germline ends came to 17 bases. The CDR3 length is 16 residues. Per the germline V gene, CDR1 is MNHEY and CDR2 is SMNVEV (reference sequence). The CDR3 protein is CASSTLPGGLNSPLHF. Written as DNA, the CDR3 is TGTGCCAGCAGTACCCTACCGGGGGGCCTTAATTCACCCCTCCACTTT.

The chain joins TRBV7-9 to TRBJ2-5, with a weak D call TRBD1 (7 bases). This CDR3 spans 12 amino acids. V was clipped by 11 bases and J by 5 bases, with 15 bases between them. Per the germline V gene, CDR1 is SEHNR and CDR2 is FQNEAQ (reference sequence). The CDR3 DNA follows: TGTGCCGGACTACAGGGGAGCGAGACCCAGTACTTC. Translating gives CAGLQGSETQYF.

The chain uses TRBV21-1 and TRBJ2-5; TRBD1 is the table's D call and was not checked against the DNA. TRBV21-1 is a pseudogene. This CDR3 has 15 residues. Here the CDR3 reads CASSKEGDKCETQYF. The CDR3 coding sequence is TGTGCCAGCAGCAAAGAAGGGGACAAGTGCGAGACCCAGTACTTC.

The chain links TRBV27 to TRBJ2-5; 10 bases agree with TRBD1. The length of the CDR3 is 14 residues. After removal of 5 bases from V and 4 bases from J, the junction contained 4 bases not matched to a gene. Per germline, CDR1 MNHEY and CDR2 SMNVEV (reference sequence). The CDR3 loop reads CASSPDRGVETQYF. In DNA form, the CDR3 reads TGTGCCAGCAGTCCGGACAGGGGGGTAGAGACCCAGTACTTC.

The chain employs TRBV27 and TRBJ1-4, with D perhaps TRBD1 (6 bases). V shed 2 bases and J shed 7 bases, with 8 bases lying between them. CDR3 size: 13 residues. Germline assignment: CDR1 MNHEY and CDR2 SMNVEV (reference sequence). In nucleotides, the CDR3 is TGTGCCAGCAGTTTAATGGACAGTGAAAAACTGTTTTTT. Translation: CASSLMDSEKLFF.

This clone was recorded a few times. The chain carries TRBV7-2 and TRBJ2-7; a possible D gene is TRBD1 (5 bases). Germline V lookup: CDR1 SGHTA, CDR2 FQGNSA. The V gene lost 1 base and the J gene lost 6 bases, with 16 bases spanning the gap. CDR3 length: 15 residues. The CDR3 nucleotides read TGTGCCAGCAGCTTAGATTTAGGACAAAGGCGCGAGCAGTACTTC. Translating gives CASSLDLGQRREQYF.

This chain joins TRBV4-2 and TRBJ2-7; 11 bases agree with TRBD2. This CDR3 has 15 amino acids. Trimming cost V 5 bases and J 0 bases; bases outside gene matches: 3. CDR1 LGHNA and CDR2 YNFKEQ come from the germline V gene. CDR3 residues: CASSRLAGSSYEQYF. The CDR3 nucleotides are TGTGCCAGCAGCAGACTAGCGGGGAGCTCCTACGAGCAGTACTTC.

The chain combines TRBV16 with TRBJ2-7; D perhaps matches TRBD1 (6 bases). The V end lost 4 bases, the J end lost 5 bases, and 18 bases lay between the germline ends. This CDR3 is built from 15 residues. Germline V lookup: CDR1 KGHSY, CDR2 FQNENV. Here the CDR3 DNA reads TGTGCCAGCAGCCTGCCCCCAGGGGTAGGGAACGAGCAGTACTTC. It is translated as CASSLPPGVGNEQYF.

DNA for the CDR3: TGTGCCTGGAGTGTAGGGACCCAGTTAGGCACAGATACGCAGTATTTT. Encoded protein: CAWSVGTQLGTDTQYF. The chain has TRBV30 and TRBJ2-3; the D gene could be TRBD1 or TRBD2 (5 bases each). Germline V gives CDR1 GTSNPN, CDR2 SVGIG (reference sequence). The CDR3 is 16 amino acids. The V gene lost 0 bases and the J gene lost 1 base, with 14 bases spanning the gap.

This clone appeared a few times. The V gene is TRBV7-9, the J gene TRBJ2-3; D tentatively reads TRBD1 or TRBD2 (6 bases each). Germline V gene lookup returns CDR1 SEHNR and CDR2 FQNEAQ (reference sequence). The CDR3 is 14 residues long. The CDR3 DNA reads as TGTGCAGCTGGGGGGCGAATATCTCCAGATACGCAGTATTTT. Its translation: CAAGGRISPDTQYF.

In this sample, this clone turned up once. The chain has TRBV28 and TRBJ1-3; D may be TRBD1 (5 bases). In germline, CDR1 is MDHEN, CDR2 SYDVKM. The CDR3 totals 15 residues. V was cut by 2 bases and J by 4 bases, with 12 bases left in between. The CDR3 here is CASSLGGSEGNTIYF. The CDR3 DNA follows: TGTGCCAGCAGTTTAGGGGGTTCGGAAGGAAACACCATATATTTT. Drawing the rest from reference TRBV28 and TRBJ1-3, the complete variable domain is DVKVTQSSRYLVKRTGEKVFLECVQDMDHENMFWYRQDPGLGLRLIYFSYDVKMKEKGDIPEGYSVSREKKERFSLILESASTNQTSMYLCASSLGGSEGNTIYFGEGSWLTVV.

The chain links TRBV28 to TRBJ1-5; maybe TRBD1 (5 bases). This CDR3 spans 13 amino acids. The germline CDR1 and CDR2 sequences are MDHEN and SYDVKM. Deletions cut 2 bases from V and 8 bases from J, with 10 bases between. The CDR3 DNA is TGTGCCAGCAGTTTAAGGGGCGACAAGCCCCAGCATTTT. Protein product: CASSLRGDKPQHF.

This clone turned up a few times. V usage is TRBV18 and J usage is TRBJ2-3; D not certain. The V end lost 3 bases, the J end lost 6 bases, and 4 bases lay between the germline ends. The CDR3 spans 11 residues. Germline-derived CDR1 and CDR2 are KGHSH and LQKENI. CDR3 sequence: CASSPADTQYF. Here the CDR3 DNA reads TGTGCCAGCTCACCGGCCGATACGCAGTATTTT.

This clone was counted between two and nine times. V and J are TRBV5-1 and TRBJ2-3; perhaps TRBD2 as D (5 bases). Germline lookup yields CDR1 SGHRS and CDR2 YFSETQ. V was cut by 2 bases and J by 4 bases, with 8 bases left in between. This CDR3 has 13 amino acids. CDR3 loop: CASSFPEADTQYF. The DNA for the CDR3 is TGCGCCAGCAGCTTCCCGGAGGCAGATACGCAGTATTTT.

The chain has TRBV19 and TRBJ2-7; D is ambiguous. Trimming took 3 bases from V and 5 from J, leaving 8 bases between them. The germline CDR1 and CDR2 sequences are LNHDA and SQIVND (reference sequence). This CDR3 spans 12 amino acids. For the CDR3, the DNA is TGTGCCAGTAGTATTTCCACCAACGAGCAGTACTTC. Protein sequence: CASSISTNEQYF.

The rearrangement links TRBV29-1 to TRBJ2-1; possible D gene TRBD1, 5 bases. CDR3 length equals 14 residues. CDR1 is SQVTM and CDR2 is ANQGSEA in the germline V gene. Trimming shortened V by 7 bases and J by 12 bases, and 25 bases separated the two germline ends. In DNA form, the CDR3 reads TGCAGCGCCCTCCCGGACACCGGATTCTCCCGGCAGTTCTTC. It is translated as CSALPDTGFSRQFF.

The chain combines TRBV7-6 with TRBJ2-2; no reliable D call. The V end lost 0 bases, the J end lost 2 bases, and 7 bases lay between the germline ends. The germline gives CDR1 SGHVS, CDR2 FNYEAQ. The CDR3 spans 15 residues. This CDR3 is CASSLAGINTGELFF. The CDR3, as DNA: TGTGCCAGCAGCTTAGCGGGGATAAACACCGGGGAGCTGTTTTTT.

The J gene is TRBJ2-7, the V gene TRBV15, with 7 positions matching TRBD1. Germline values: CDR1 LNHNV, CDR2 YYDKDF (reference sequence). The CDR3 sequence is 15 residues long. With 1 base clipped from V and 3 bases from J, the junction kept 6 bases outside the gene matches. As DNA, the CDR3 is TGTGCCACCAGCAGAGGACAGGGCAGTCACTACGAGCAGTACTTC. Protein sequence: CATSRGQGSHYEQYF. The whole variable domain, remainder taken from reference TRBV15 and TRBJ2-7, is DAMVIQNPRYQVTQFGKPVTLSCSQTLNHNVMYWYQQKSSQAPKLLFHYYDKDFNNEADTPDNFQSRRPNTSFCFLDIRSPGLGDTAMYLCATSRGQGSHYEQYFGPGTRLTVT.

This chain uses TRBV6-1 with TRBJ2-2, with D perhaps given as TRBD1 or TRBD2 (5 bases each). The CDR3 totals 15 residues. Germline CDR1 is MNHNS and CDR2 is SASEGT. Trimming stripped 6 bases from V and 1 base from J, with 12 bases between. CDR3 protein: CASRPPGQNTGELFF. In DNA, the CDR3 is TGTGCCAGCAGGCCCCCGGGGCAGAACACCGGGGAGCTGTTTTTT.

The chain carries TRBV5-8 and TRBJ2-5, with 10 bases fitting TRBD1. Looked up from germline, CDR1 is SGHTS and CDR2 is YDEGEE. V shed 6 bases and J 4 bases; nucleotides not matched to a gene: 6. The CDR3 totals 14 residues. CDR3 in amino acids: CASNRDRGGETQYF. The CDR3 bases are TGTGCCAGCAACCGGGACAGGGGAGGAGAGACCCAGTACTTC.

By frequency in the sample, this clone is medium-sized. The chain is built from TRBV2 and TRBJ1-6, with unresolved D. CDR3 size: 15 residues. CDR1 is SNHLY and CDR2 is FYNNEI in the germline V gene. Trimming took off 1 base at V and 7 bases at J, with 11 bases between the two ends. The CDR3 nucleotides are TGTGCCAGCAGTGAAGAAAGGTCCCCGAATTCACCCCTCCACTTT. The encoded protein is CASSEERSPNSPLHF.